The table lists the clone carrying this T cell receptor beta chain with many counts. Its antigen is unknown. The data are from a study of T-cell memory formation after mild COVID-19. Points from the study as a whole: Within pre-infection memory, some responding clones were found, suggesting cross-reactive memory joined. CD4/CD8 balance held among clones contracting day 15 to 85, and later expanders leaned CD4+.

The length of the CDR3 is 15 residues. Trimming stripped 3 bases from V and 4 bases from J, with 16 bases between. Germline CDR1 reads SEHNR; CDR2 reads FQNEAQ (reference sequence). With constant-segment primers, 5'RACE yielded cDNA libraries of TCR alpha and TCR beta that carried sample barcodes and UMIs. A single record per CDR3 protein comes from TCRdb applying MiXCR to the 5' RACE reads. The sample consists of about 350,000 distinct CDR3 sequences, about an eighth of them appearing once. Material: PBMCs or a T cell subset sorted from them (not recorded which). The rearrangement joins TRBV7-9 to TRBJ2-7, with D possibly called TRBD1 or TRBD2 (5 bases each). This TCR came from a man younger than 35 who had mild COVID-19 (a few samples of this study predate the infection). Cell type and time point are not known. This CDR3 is CASSFGDGQTYEQYV. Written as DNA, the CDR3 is TGTGCCAGCAGCTTCGGGGACGGGCAAACTTACGAGCAGTACGTC.